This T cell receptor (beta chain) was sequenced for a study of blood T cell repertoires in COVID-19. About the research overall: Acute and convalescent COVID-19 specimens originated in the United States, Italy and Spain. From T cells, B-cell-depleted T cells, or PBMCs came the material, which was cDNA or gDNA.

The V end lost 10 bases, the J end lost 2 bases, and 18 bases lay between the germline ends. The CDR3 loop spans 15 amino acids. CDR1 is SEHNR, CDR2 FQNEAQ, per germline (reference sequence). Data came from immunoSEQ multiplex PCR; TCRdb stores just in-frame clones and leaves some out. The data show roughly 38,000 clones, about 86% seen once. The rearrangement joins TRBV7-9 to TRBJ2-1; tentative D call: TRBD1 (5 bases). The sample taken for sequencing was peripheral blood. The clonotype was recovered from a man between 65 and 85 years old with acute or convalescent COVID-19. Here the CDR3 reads CATSNISGPYNEQFF. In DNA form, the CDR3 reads TGTGCCACCTCGAATATTTCAGGGCCCTACAATGAGCAGTTCTTC.